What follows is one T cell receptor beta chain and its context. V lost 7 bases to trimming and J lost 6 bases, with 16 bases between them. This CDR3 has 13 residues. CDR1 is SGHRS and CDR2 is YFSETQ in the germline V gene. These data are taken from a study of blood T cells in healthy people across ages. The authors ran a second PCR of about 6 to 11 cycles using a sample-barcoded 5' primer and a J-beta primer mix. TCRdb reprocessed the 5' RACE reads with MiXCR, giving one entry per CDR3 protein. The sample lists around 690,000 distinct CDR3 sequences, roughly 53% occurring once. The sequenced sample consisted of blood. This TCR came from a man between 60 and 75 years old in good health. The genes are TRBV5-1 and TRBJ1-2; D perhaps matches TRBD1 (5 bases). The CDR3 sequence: CASEGRAGHGYTF. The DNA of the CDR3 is TGCGCCAGCGAGGGGAGGGCCGGCCATGGCTACACCTTC.